This is a list of T cell receptor beta chains from one sample in a study of blood T cell repertoires in COVID-19. Repertoires were generated with immunoSEQ multiplex PCR, while TCRdb's copy carries only in-frame clones and drops some. The sample yields about 160,000 clones, 65% to 85% seen once. The sequenced material came from PBMCs or T cells enriched from blood (not recorded which). The receptor source for this set is a man aged 40-55 years who had recovered from COVID-19. CDR3s include the opening cysteine and the closing phenylalanine or tryptophan. Fields, in order: clone size, V gene, J gene, D gene, CDR3 protein, CDR3 DNA. The D gene is left open where the match is weak. Expanded clones get a size class; other rows say once, few or many, or leave the size out.

clone_size: .
v_call: TRBV7-8
j_call: TRBJ2-1
d_call: .
cdr3_aa: CASSLQGNEQFF
cdr3_nt: TGTGCCAGCAGCTTACAGGGGAATGAGCAGTTCTTC

clone_size: .
v_call: TRBV13
j_call: TRBJ1-4
d_call: .
cdr3_aa: CASSQWGGENRGDYEKLFF
cdr3_nt: TGTGCCAGCAGCCAGTGGGGGGGAGAAAACCGAGGGGACTATGAAAAACTGTTTTTT

clone_size: .
v_call: TRBV9
j_call: TRBJ1-1
d_call: TRBD1
cdr3_aa: CASSAEDRGDYTEAFF
cdr3_nt: TGTGCCAGCAGCGCGGAGGACAGGGGCGACTACACTGAAGCTTTCTTT

clone_size: .
v_call: TRBV14
j_call: TRBJ1-2
d_call: TRBD1
cdr3_aa: CASSQAGTGGNYGYTF
cdr3_nt: TGTGCCAGCAGCCAAGCGGGGACAGGGGGGAACTATGGCTACACCTTC

clone_size: once
v_call: TRBV5-1
j_call: TRBJ2-1
d_call: .
cdr3_aa: CASSLVQGLRDEQFF
cdr3_nt: TGCGCCAGCAGCTTGGTCCAGGGCCTCCGGGATGAGCAGTTCTTC

clone_size: .
v_call: TRBV2
j_call: TRBJ2-3
d_call: TRBD1
cdr3_aa: CASSPSYTGGANTQYF
cdr3_nt: TGTGCCAGCAGCCCGAGTTACACAGGGGGCGCGAATACGCAGTATTTT

clone_size: few
v_call: TRBV14
j_call: TRBJ2-7
d_call: .
cdr3_aa: CASRERGFNEQYF
cdr3_nt: TGTGCCAGCAGAGAACGGGGTTTTAACGAGCAGTACTTC

clone_size: .
v_call: TRBV5-8
j_call: TRBJ1-2
d_call: .
cdr3_aa: CASNVAGSYGYTF
cdr3_nt: TGTGCCAGCAACGTTGCCGGGAGCTATGGCTACACCTTC

clone_size: few
v_call: TRBV11-2
j_call: TRBJ1-2
d_call: .
cdr3_aa: CASSLTQQGHGGYTF
cdr3_nt: TGTGCCAGCAGCCTAACCCAACAGGGACATGGCGGCTACACCTTC

clone_size: .
v_call: TRBV15
j_call: TRBJ1-2
d_call: TRBD1
cdr3_aa: CATSREGQGAYNGYTF
cdr3_nt: TGTGCCACCAGCAGAGAGGGACAGGGGGCGTACAATGGCTACACCTTC

clone_size: .
v_call: TRBV7-3
j_call: TRBJ1-2
d_call: .
cdr3_aa: CASSLKPQGNYTF
cdr3_nt: TGTGCCAGCAGCCTTAAACCCCAGGGTAACTACACCTTC

clone_size: .
v_call: TRBV10-3
j_call: TRBJ2-1
d_call: TRBD2
cdr3_aa: CAISDGGGATYNEQFF
cdr3_nt: TGTGCCATCAGTGACGGCGGGGGGGCGACCTACAATGAGCAGTTCTTC

clone_size: few
v_call: TRBV19
j_call: TRBJ2-3
d_call: .
cdr3_aa: CASSPLPGDTQYF
cdr3_nt: TGTGCCAGTAGTCCCCTGCCCGGGGATACGCAGTATTTT

clone_size: .
v_call: TRBV27
j_call: TRBJ1-2
d_call: TRBD1
cdr3_aa: CASSQGQGNYGYTF
cdr3_nt: TGTGCCAGCAGCCAAGGACAGGGCAACTATGGCTACACCTTC

clone_size: .
v_call: TRBV30
j_call: TRBJ2-7
d_call: .
cdr3_aa: CAWSVPRGAYYEQYF
cdr3_nt: TGTGCCTGGAGTGTACCCAGGGGGGCGTACTACGAGCAGTACTTC

clone_size: once
v_call: TRBV29-1
j_call: TRBJ1-2
d_call: TRBD1
cdr3_aa: CSVKWAGGGRNYGYTF
cdr3_nt: TGCAGCGTTAAATGGGCAGGGGGCGGTAGAAACTATGGCTACACCTTC

clone_size: .
v_call: TRBV6-2/TRBV6-3
j_call: TRBJ1-1
d_call: TRBD1
cdr3_aa: CASSRTGRTEAFF
cdr3_nt: TGTGCCAGCAGTAGGACAGGGAGGACTGAAGCTTTCTTT

clone_size: .
v_call: TRBV5-4
j_call: TRBJ1-2
d_call: TRBD1
cdr3_aa: CASSLARGQEGYTF
cdr3_nt: TGTGCCAGCAGCTTAGCCAGGGGGCAGGAGGGCTACACCTTC

clone_size: .
v_call: TRBV5-4
j_call: TRBJ2-1
d_call: .
cdr3_aa: CASSAAGNEQFF
cdr3_nt: TGTGCCAGCAGCGCTGCAGGTAATGAGCAGTTCTTC

clone_size: .
v_call: TRBV6-6
j_call: TRBJ1-2
d_call: TRBD1
cdr3_aa: CASSYADMDRRGGYTF
cdr3_nt: TGTGCCAGCAGTTACGCAGATATGGACAGGCGGGGCGGCTACACCTTC

clone_size: once
v_call: TRBV30
j_call: TRBJ2-6
d_call: TRBD1
cdr3_aa: CAWGQGNGANVLTF
cdr3_nt: TGTGCCTGGGGACAGGGAAATGGGGCCAACGTCCTGACTTTC

clone_size: few
v_call: TRBV18
j_call: TRBJ1-2
d_call: TRBD1
cdr3_aa: CASSPQGAYGYTF
cdr3_nt: TGTGCCAGCTCACCCCAGGGGGCCTATGGCTACACCTTC

clone_size: .
v_call: TRBV30
j_call: TRBJ2-1
d_call: .
cdr3_aa: CAWSRGYNEQFF
cdr3_nt: TGTGCCTGGAGCCGCGGATACAATGAGCAGTTCTTC

clone_size: .
v_call: TRBV7-2
j_call: TRBJ1-4
d_call: .
cdr3_aa: CASSLVGGKGEKLFF
cdr3_nt: TGTGCCAGCAGCTTAGTGGGGGGAAAGGGTGAAAAACTGTTTTTT

clone_size: .
v_call: TRBV24-1
j_call: TRBJ2-3
d_call: .
cdr3_aa: CATSDWPRSDTQYF
cdr3_nt: TGTGCCACCAGTGATTGGCCCAGGTCAGATACGCAGTATTTT

clone_size: .
v_call: TRBV10-3
j_call: TRBJ1-2
d_call: TRBD1
cdr3_aa: CAISGTGAGYGYTF
cdr3_nt: TGTGCCATCAGCGGGACAGGGGCGGGCTATGGCTACACCTTC

clone_size: .
v_call: TRBV30
j_call: TRBJ2-7
d_call: .
cdr3_aa: CAWSVLGREQYF
cdr3_nt: TGTGCCTGGAGTGTTTTGGGGCGGGAGCAGTACTTC

clone_size: few
v_call: TRBV7-9
j_call: TRBJ1-1
d_call: TRBD1
cdr3_aa: CASSWTGANTEAFF
cdr3_nt: TGTGCCAGCAGCTGGACAGGGGCGAACACTGAAGCTTTCTTT

clone_size: once
v_call: TRBV18
j_call: TRBJ2-1
d_call: TRBD1
cdr3_aa: CASSDREYNEQFF
cdr3_nt: TGTGCCAGCTCGGACAGGGAATACAATGAGCAGTTCTTC

clone_size: .
v_call: TRBV3-1/TRBV3-2
j_call: TRBJ2-1
d_call: TRBD2
cdr3_aa: CASSQGTSEYYNEQFF
cdr3_nt: TGTGCCAGCAGCCAGGGGACTAGCGAATACTACAATGAGCAGTTCTTC

clone_size: few
v_call: TRBV5-4
j_call: TRBJ2-5
d_call: TRBD2
cdr3_aa: CASRLWSGGETQYF
cdr3_nt: TGTGCCAGCAGGTTGTGGTCGGGGGGAGAGACCCAGTACTTC

clone_size: .
v_call: TRBV3-1/TRBV3-2
j_call: TRBJ1-1
d_call: .
cdr3_aa: CASRKRQARNTEAFF
cdr3_nt: TGTGCCAGCAGGAAGAGACAGGCCCGAAACACTGAAGCTTTCTTT

clone_size: .
v_call: TRBV18
j_call: TRBJ2-1
d_call: TRBD1
cdr3_aa: CASSPPRGQGYYNEQFF
cdr3_nt: TGTGCCAGCTCACCACCCAGGGGGCAGGGGTACTACAATGAGCAGTTCTTC

clone_size: .
v_call: TRBV6-1
j_call: TRBJ1-5
d_call: TRBD1
cdr3_aa: CASSDTGGYQPQHF
cdr3_nt: TGTGCCAGCAGTGATACAGGGGGTTATCAGCCCCAGCATTTT

clone_size: .
v_call: TRBV19
j_call: TRBJ1-2
d_call: .
cdr3_aa: CASRVQGNPRYGYTF
cdr3_nt: TGTGCCAGTAGAGTGCAGGGGAACCCACGCTATGGCTACACCTTC

clone_size: .
v_call: TRBV2
j_call: TRBJ1-6
d_call: TRBD1
cdr3_aa: CASRSTGWGSPLHF
cdr3_nt: TGTGCCAGCAGATCGACAGGGTGGGGCTCACCCCTCCACTTT

clone_size: once
v_call: TRBV5-1
j_call: TRBJ1-1
d_call: .
cdr3_aa: CASSLAGNTEAFF
cdr3_nt: TGCGCCAGCAGCTTGGCAGGTAACACTGAAGCTTTCTTT

clone_size: once
v_call: TRBV7-3
j_call: TRBJ1-1
d_call: .
cdr3_aa: CASSLTGADTEAFF
cdr3_nt: TGTGCCAGCAGCTTAACGGGGGCTGACACTGAAGCTTTCTTT

clone_size: few
v_call: TRBV6-5
j_call: TRBJ1-6
d_call: TRBD1
cdr3_aa: CASRREGQGNSPLHF
cdr3_nt: TGTGCCAGCAGGAGGGAGGGACAGGGTAATTCACCCCTCCACTTT

clone_size: few
v_call: TRBV4-1
j_call: TRBJ1-6
d_call: TRBD1
cdr3_aa: CASSLLTGDNSPLHF
cdr3_nt: TGCGCCAGCAGCCTACTTACAGGGGACAATTCACCCCTCCACTTT

clone_size: .
v_call: TRBV3-1/TRBV3-2
j_call: TRBJ1-3
d_call: TRBD1
cdr3_aa: CASSPYLGQGREGTIYF
cdr3_nt: TGTGCCAGCAGCCCCTACTTAGGACAGGGACGGGAAGGCACCATATATTTT

clone_size: .
v_call: TRBV5-1
j_call: TRBJ1-6
d_call: .
cdr3_aa: CASSLGQSPQANSPLHF
cdr3_nt: TGCGCCAGCAGCTTGGGACAGTCCCCGCAGGCTAATTCACCCCTCCACTTT